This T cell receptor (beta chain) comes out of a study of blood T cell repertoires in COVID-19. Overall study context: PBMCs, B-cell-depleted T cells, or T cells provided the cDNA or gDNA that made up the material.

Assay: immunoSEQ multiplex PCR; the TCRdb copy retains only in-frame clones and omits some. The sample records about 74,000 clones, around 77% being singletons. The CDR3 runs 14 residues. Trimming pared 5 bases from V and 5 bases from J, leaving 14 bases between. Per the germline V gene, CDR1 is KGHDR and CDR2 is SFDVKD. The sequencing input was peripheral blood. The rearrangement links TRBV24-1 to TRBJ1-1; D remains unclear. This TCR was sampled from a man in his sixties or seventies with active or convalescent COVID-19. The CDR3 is CATSANHGGTEAFF. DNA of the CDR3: TGTGCCACCAGTGCTAATCATGGAGGTACTGAAGCTTTCTTT.